This entry features one T cell receptor (beta chain) sequence. The antigen is undetermined. Although they were nominally healthy when sampled, donors likely had unrecorded immune exposures. This entry comes from a study of cytomegalovirus exposure and HLA in healthy donors. Findings and caveats of the study: TRBV6-2, TRBV6-3 and some other V segments were unresolvable in 87-base-pair reads. The later analysis indicated that the majority of CMV-associated TCR beta chains appeared HLA-restricted. An ancestry cluster, one associated with Asian ancestry, reportedly showed fewer N-insertions than the 666-donor mean in a later analysis.

This CDR3 comprises 13 residues. The germline gives CDR1 SGHVS, CDR2 FQNEAQ. After removal of 5 bases from V and 4 bases from J, the junction contained 4 bases not matched to a gene. PCR used 60 Vbeta primers and 13 Jbeta primers. Profiled with immunoSEQ multiplex PCR; TCRdb holds only in-frame clones, not every one. Here the sample spans some 120,000 clones, roughly 83% being singletons. V and J are TRBV7-8 and TRBJ1-1; 7 bases are shared with TRBD1. The TCR was taken from a young man in good health and CMV-seronegative. Sequences were obtained from PBMCs. The CDR3 nucleotides are TGTGCCAGCAGCCTCAACAGGGGCACTGAAGCTTTCTTT. Encoded protein: CASSLNRGTEAFF.